A single sample gave rise to the 14 T cell receptor beta chains below, sequenced in a study of cytomegalovirus exposure and HLA in healthy donors. Libraries were prepared by immunoSEQ multiplex PCR; TCRdb keeps only in-frame clonotypes and omits some of them. The table shows about 330,000 clones, with 80% to 90% occurring only once. The sequencing input was PBMCs. Source of these receptors: a woman aged 18-29 years in good health and CMV-seronegative.

This clone was found once. The J gene is TRBJ2-7, the V gene TRBV7-2, with TRBD2 matching 14 bases. The germline gives CDR1 SGHTA, CDR2 FQGNSA. The CDR3 totals 16 residues. The V gene end was trimmed by 0 bases and the J gene end by 5 bases; junction bases not matched to a gene: 3. CDR3 protein: CASSLAGLAGADEQYF. DNA for the CDR3: TGTGCCAGCAGCTTAGCGGGACTAGCGGGAGCGGACGAGCAGTACTTC.

The chain carries TRBV5-1 and TRBJ2-3, with TRBD1 matching over 9 bases. The V segment lost 0 bases and the J segment 6 bases; nucleotides outside the gene matches: 2. The CDR3 is 14 amino acids. Germline V lookup: CDR1 SGHRS, CDR2 YFSETQ. The CDR3 loop is CASSLGDRGDTQYF. CDR3 bases: TGCGCCAGCAGCTTGGGTGACAGGGGGGATACGCAGTATTTT.

The chain couples TRBV6-6 to TRBJ2-6, with 8 bases that match TRBD1. From germline, CDR1 is MNHNY and CDR2 SVGAGI (reference sequence). CDR3 length equals 16 residues. V shed 6 bases, J shed 2 bases, and the junction held 6 bases outside the gene matches. The CDR3 bases are TGTGCCAGCAGGGACAGGGTAGTGCCTGGGGCCAACGTCCTGACTTTC. It is translated as CASRDRVVPGANVLTF.

V is TRBV4-1 and J is TRBJ1-5; the D gene is possibly TRBD1 (5 bases). The CDR3 runs to 16 residues. V lost 3 bases to trimming and J lost 7 bases, with 19 bases between them. Germline CDR1 reads MGHRA; CDR2 reads YSYEKL. CDR3 loop: CASSHPGGVVGQPQHF. DNA of the CDR3: TGCGCCAGCAGCCATCCTGGGGGGGTGGTAGGACAGCCCCAGCATTTT.

The V and J genes are TRBV9 and TRBJ2-7; D is unresolved. CDR3 length: 14 amino acids. The germline V and J ends were trimmed by 0 bases and 2 bases, with 9 bases remaining between them. The germline V gene has CDR1 SGDLS and CDR2 YYNGEE. The CDR3 coding sequence is TGTGCCAGCAGCGTAGACGAGAGAACCTACGAGCAGTACTTC. Protein: CASSVDERTYEQYF.

The chain employs TRBV7-5 and TRBJ2-7; TRBD2, the table's D call, was not compared with the DNA. TRBV7-5 is a known pseudogene. The length of the CDR3 is 16 residues. The CDR3 is CARSCRGGTSSYEQYF. In nucleotides, the CDR3 is TGTGCCAGAAGCTGCCGCGGGGGGACTAGCTCCTACGAGCAGTACTTC.

The V and J genes are TRBV28 and TRBJ2-7, with TRBD1 matching over 7 bases. The CDR3 runs to 15 residues. Per the germline V gene, CDR1 is MDHEN and CDR2 is SYDVKM. V gave up 6 bases and J gave up 0 bases; unmatched junction bases: 8. DNA for the CDR3: TGTGCCAGCAGACCGATGACAGGGTTCTCCTACGAGCAGTACTTC. Translated, it gives CASRPMTGFSYEQYF. Together with reference TRBV28 and TRBJ2-7, the CDR3 gives the full variable domain: DVKVTQSSRYLVKRTGEKVFLECVQDMDHENMFWYRQDPGLGLRLIYFSYDVKMKEKGDIPEGYSVSREKKERFSLILESASTNQTSMYLCASRPMTGFSYEQYFGPGTRLTVT.

Concerning this clone itself: This same CDR3 is encoded by further DNA sequences in the sample. The chain uses TRBV5-4 and TRBJ1-2; D is possibly TRBD1 (5 bases). Germline values: CDR1 SGHNT, CDR2 YYREEE (reference sequence). Trimming removed 4 bases at V and 5 bases at J, with 15 bases between. This CDR3 has 14 residues. The CDR3 here is CASSRTGEGYGYTF. The CDR3 coding sequence is TGTGCCAGCAGCCGAACGGGGGAGGGATATGGCTACACCTTC.

The chain has TRBV6-4 and TRBJ2-1; 7 nucleotides line up with TRBD2. Germline CDR1 and CDR2: MRHNA and SNTAGT. This CDR3 contains 15 residues. V dropped 2 bases and J dropped 6; count of bases not matched to a gene: 7. The DNA for the CDR3 is TGTGCCAGCAGTGACCTGAGCGGGGAGAGCAATGAGCAGTTCTTC. The encoded protein is CASSDLSGESNEQFF.

The chain combines TRBV6-5 with TRBJ1-4, with unresolved D. CDR3 size: 14 residues. Germline CDR1 reads MNHEY; CDR2 reads SVGAGI. V was pared by 5 bases and J by 2 bases, with 9 bases between. The CDR3 protein is CASSATVTNEKLFF. The CDR3, as DNA: TGTGCCAGCAGTGCAACGGTTACTAATGAAAAACTGTTTTTT.

This clone is a singleton in its sample. The chain combines TRBV5-6 with TRBJ2-5; TRBD1 matches at 8 bases. CDR3 length: 16 amino acids. Looked up from germline, CDR1 is SGHDT and CDR2 is YYEEEE. Trimming took 1 base from V and 3 from J; bases not matched to a gene: 8. Written as DNA, the CDR3 is TGTGCCAGCAGCTTGCCAGGGGGCCCAATCAAAGAGACCCAGTACTTC. Translated, it gives CASSLPGGPIKETQYF.

CDR3 nucleotides: TGCGCCAGCAGCTCCCGACAGGTCCCCCTCTCTGGGGCCAACGTCCTGACTTTC. Amino acids: CASSSRQVPLSGANVLTF. This rearrangement joins TRBV5-1 to TRBJ2-6; TRBD1 might be the D (6 bases). Germline V CDR1 and CDR2: SGHRS, YFSETQ. The V gene lost 3 bases and the J gene lost 0 bases, with 16 bases spanning the gap. The CDR3 consists of 18 residues.

The rearrangement joins TRBV7-3 to TRBJ2-1; a weak D match, TRBD2 (6 bases). From germline, CDR1 is SGHTA and CDR2 FQGTGA. The V and J ends lost 5 bases and 13 bases respectively, with 24 bases between them. The CDR3 sequence is 15 residues long. The CDR3 is CASSPGSLAGGEQFF. CDR3 nucleotides: TGTGCCAGCAGCCCTGGAAGCCTAGCCGGAGGGGAACAGTTCTTC.

The chain has TRBV6-1 and TRBJ2-5, with 9 bases matching TRBD1. From germline, CDR1 is MNHNS and CDR2 SASEGT. The CDR3 extends over 13 amino acids. After removal of 6 bases from V and 5 bases from J, the junction contained 4 bases not matched to a gene. DNA of the CDR3: TGTGCCAGCAGGCGGACAGGGGAGGAGACCCAGTACTTC. This encodes CASRRTGEETQYF.